This T cell receptor beta chain comes out of a study of blood T cell repertoires in COVID-19. Libraries were prepared by immunoSEQ multiplex PCR; TCRdb keeps only in-frame clonotypes and omits some of them. The sample holds some 37,000 clones, 75% to 90% seen once. The source of this sequence is a woman between 70 and 85 years old with acute or convalescent COVID-19. Specimen: peripheral blood.

Here the CDR3 reads CAWSRPQGAGQPQHF. CDR3 coding DNA: TGTGCCTGGAGTCGACCCCAGGGGGCAGGGCAGCCCCAGCATTTT. The rearrangement uses TRBV30 and TRBJ1-5; 8 nucleotides align to TRBD1. Germline CDR1 is GTSNPN and CDR2 is SVGIG (reference sequence). The CDR3 extends over 15 amino acids. After removal of 2 bases from V and 7 bases from J, the junction contained 10 bases not matched to a gene.